This T cell receptor beta chain was obtained from a study of tumor and adjacent non-tumor tissue in lung cancer. Across the whole study: Samples averaged about 4.3 million productive TCRbeta reads each. General observations from the study: Top 100 clones took a larger repertoire share in normal lung.

As for this clonotype: Its target is not known. The junction departs from the called germline gene at one end, perhaps through a read error.

RNA was extracted from bulk tissue without any cell sorting. More than 3 cm separated this lung sample from the edge of the tumor. CDR1 and CDR2 (germline): SGHRS, YFSETQ. The CDR3 contains 17 residues. TCRbeta libraries were built with three rounds of nested PCR, modified from ARM-PCR. MiXCR, run by TCRdb on the multiplex PCR reads, gives a single entry per CDR3 protein. The sample holds 35,000 to 55,000 distinct CDR3 sequences, over 55% seen once. This rearrangement joins TRBV5-1 to TRBJ2-1; TRBD2 matches 11 bases. This clonotype originated in a man aged 45-60 years with non-small cell lung cancer. The specimen was distant non-tumor lung tissue. The CDR3 DNA reads TGCGCCAACAGCTTGGGAGCCGGGACTAGCGGAAACAATGAGCAGTTCTTC. Residues: CANSLGAGTSGNNEQFF.